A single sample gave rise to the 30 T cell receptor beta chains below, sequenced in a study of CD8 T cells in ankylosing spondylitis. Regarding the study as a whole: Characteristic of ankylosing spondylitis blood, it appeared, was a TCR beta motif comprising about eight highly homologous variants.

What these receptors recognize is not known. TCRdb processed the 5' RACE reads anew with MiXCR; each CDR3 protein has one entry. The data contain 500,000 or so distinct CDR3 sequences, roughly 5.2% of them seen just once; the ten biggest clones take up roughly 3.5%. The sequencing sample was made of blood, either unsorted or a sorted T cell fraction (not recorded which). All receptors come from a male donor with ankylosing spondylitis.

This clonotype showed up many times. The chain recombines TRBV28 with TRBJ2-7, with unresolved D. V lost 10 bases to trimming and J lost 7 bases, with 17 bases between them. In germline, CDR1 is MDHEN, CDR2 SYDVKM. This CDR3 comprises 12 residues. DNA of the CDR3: TGTGCCACATACGACCGGGTGAAGGAGCAGTACTTC. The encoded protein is CATYDRVKEQYF.

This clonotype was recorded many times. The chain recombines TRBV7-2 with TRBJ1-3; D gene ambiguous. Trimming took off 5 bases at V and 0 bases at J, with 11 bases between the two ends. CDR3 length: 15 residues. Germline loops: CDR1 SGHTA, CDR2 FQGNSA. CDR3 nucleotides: TGTGCCAGCAGCGCCACGGCGGTCTCTGGAAACACCATATATTTT. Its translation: CASSATAVSGNTIYF.

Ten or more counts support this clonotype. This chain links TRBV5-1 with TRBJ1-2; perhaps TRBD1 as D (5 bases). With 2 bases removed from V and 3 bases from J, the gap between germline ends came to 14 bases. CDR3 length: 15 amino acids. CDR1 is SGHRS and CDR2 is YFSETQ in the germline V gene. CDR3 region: CASSFMTATHYGYTF. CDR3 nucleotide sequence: TGCGCCAGCAGCTTCATGACAGCTACCCACTATGGCTACACCTTC.

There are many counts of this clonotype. The CDR3 DNA follows: TGTGCCAGCAGCTTCTACAGGGGGAAAAACACCGGGGAGCTGTTTTTT. It encodes CASSFYRGKNTGELFF. This rearrangement joins TRBV7-8 to TRBJ2-2; 8 nucleotides line up with TRBD1. V gave up 3 bases and J gave up 2 bases; unmatched junction bases: 5. Per germline, CDR1 SGHVS and CDR2 FQNEAQ. This CDR3 comprises 16 residues.

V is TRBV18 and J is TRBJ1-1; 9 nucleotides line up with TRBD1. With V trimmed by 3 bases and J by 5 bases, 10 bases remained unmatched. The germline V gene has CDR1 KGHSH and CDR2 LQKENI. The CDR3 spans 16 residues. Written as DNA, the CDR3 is TGTGCCAGCTCACCCGGGACAGGGTCGGTCAAGACTGAAGCTTTCTTT. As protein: CASSPGTGSVKTEAFF.

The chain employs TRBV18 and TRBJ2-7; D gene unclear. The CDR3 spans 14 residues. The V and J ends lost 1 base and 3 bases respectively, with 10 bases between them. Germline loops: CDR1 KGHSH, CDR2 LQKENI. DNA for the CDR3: TGTGCCAGCTCACCACAGGGTTTTTACTACGAGCAGTACTTC. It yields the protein CASSPQGFYYEQYF. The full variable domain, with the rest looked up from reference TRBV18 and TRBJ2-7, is NAGVMQNPRHLVRRRGQEARLRCSPMKGHSHVYWYRQLPEEGLKFMVYLQKENIIDESGMPKERFSAEFPKEGPSILRIQQVVRGDSAAYFCASSPQGFYYEQYFGPGTRLTVT.

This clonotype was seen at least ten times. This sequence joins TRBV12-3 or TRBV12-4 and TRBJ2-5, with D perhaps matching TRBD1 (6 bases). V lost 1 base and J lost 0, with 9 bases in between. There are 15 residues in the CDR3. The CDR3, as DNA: TGTGCCAGCAGTTTAGGGACAGTGTACCAAGAGACCCAGTACTTC. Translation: CASSLGTVYQETQYF.

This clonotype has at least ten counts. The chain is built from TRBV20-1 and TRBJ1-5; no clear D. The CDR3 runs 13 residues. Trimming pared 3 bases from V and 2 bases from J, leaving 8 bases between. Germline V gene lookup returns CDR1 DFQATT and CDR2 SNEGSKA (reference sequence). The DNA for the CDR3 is TGCAGTGCTAGTAGTAGGGGCAATCAGCCCCAGCATTTT. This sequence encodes CSASSRGNQPQHF.

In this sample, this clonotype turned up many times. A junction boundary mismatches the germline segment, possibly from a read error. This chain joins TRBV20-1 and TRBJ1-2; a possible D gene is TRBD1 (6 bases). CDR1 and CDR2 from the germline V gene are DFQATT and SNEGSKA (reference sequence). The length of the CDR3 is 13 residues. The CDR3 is CNSPRGENYGHTF. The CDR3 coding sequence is TGCAATTCCCCCAGGGGAGAGAACTATGGCCACACCTTC.

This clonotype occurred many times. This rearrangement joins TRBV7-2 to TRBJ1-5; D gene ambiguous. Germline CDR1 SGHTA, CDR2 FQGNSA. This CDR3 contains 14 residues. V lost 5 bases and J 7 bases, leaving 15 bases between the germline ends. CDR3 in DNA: TGTGCCAGCAGCCTTGGGCAGAATATCCAGCCCCAGCATTTT. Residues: CASSLGQNIQPQHF.

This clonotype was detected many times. CDR3 sequence: CASGPVGTDTQYF. The CDR3, as DNA: TGTGCCAGCGGACCAGTGGGCACAGATACGCAGTATTTT. The gene calls are TRBV6-1 and TRBJ2-3; D unresolved. V dropped 8 bases and J dropped 1 base, with 10 bases sitting between them. This CDR3 contains 13 residues. Germline V gene data show CDR1 as MNHNS and CDR2 as SASEGT.

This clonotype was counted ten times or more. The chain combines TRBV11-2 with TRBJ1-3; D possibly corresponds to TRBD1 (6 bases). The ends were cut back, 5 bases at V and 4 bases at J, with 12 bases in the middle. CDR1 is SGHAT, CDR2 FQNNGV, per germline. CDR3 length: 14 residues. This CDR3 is CASSPGAQGNTIYF. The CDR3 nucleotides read TGTGCCAGCAGCCCAGGGGCCCAAGGAAACACCATATATTTT.

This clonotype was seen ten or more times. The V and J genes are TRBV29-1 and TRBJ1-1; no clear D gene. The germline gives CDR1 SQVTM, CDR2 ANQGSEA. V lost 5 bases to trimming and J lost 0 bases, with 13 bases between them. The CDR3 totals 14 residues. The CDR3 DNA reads TGCAGCGTTTTACCCCAGGAATTGAACACTGAAGCTTTCTTT. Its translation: CSVLPQELNTEAFF.

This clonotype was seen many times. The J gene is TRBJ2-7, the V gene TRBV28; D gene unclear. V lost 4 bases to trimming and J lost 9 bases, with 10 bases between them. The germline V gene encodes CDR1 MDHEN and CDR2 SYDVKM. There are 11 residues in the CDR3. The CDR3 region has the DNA TGTGCCAGCAGTTCGCCGGTCTCGCAGTACTTC. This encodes CASSSPVSQYF.

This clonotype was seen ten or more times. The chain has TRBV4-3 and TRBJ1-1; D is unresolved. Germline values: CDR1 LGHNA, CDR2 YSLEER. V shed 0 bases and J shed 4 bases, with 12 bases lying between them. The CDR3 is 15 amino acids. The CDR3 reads CASSQELRSVTEAFF. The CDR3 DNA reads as TGCGCCAGCAGCCAAGAATTACGGTCGGTCACTGAAGCTTTCTTT.

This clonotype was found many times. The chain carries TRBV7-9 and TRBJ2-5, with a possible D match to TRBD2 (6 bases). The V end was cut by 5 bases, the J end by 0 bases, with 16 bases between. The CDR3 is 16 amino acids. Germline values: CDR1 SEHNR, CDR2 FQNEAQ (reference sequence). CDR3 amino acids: CASSPGLPLHQETQYF. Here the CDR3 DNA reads TGTGCCAGCAGCCCGGGACTTCCCCTCCACCAAGAGACCCAGTACTTC.

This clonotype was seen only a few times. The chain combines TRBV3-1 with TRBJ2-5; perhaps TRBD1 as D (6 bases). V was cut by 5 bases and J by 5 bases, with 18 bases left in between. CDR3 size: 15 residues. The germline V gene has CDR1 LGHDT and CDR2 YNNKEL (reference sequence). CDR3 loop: CASSSSEQGEETQYF. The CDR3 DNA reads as TGTGCCAGCAGCTCATCGGAACAGGGTGAGGAGACCCAGTACTTC.

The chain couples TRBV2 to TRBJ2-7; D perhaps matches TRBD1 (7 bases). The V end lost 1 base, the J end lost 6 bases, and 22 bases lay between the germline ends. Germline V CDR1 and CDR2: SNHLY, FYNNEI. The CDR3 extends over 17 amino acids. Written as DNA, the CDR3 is TGTGCCAGCAGTGAAGGGTTCTGGGTGAACAGGGGAGGCGAGCAGTACTTC. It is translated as CASSEGFWVNRGGEQYF.

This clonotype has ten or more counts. CDR3 DNA sequence: TGCAGCGTGGGGACTTCCTACAATGAGCAGTTCTTC. This translates into CSVGTSYNEQFF. The chain combines TRBV29-1 with TRBJ2-1; tentatively, D is TRBD2 (6 bases). V lost 6 bases to trimming and J lost 1 base, with 7 bases between them. Germline V gene data show CDR1 as SQVTM and CDR2 as ANQGSEA. CDR3 length: 12 residues.

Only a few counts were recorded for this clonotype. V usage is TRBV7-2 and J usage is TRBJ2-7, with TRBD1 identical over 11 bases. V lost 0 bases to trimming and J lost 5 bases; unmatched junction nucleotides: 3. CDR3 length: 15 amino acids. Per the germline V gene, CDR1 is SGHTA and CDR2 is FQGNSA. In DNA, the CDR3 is TGTGCCAGCAGCTTAGCCGGGACAGGGGGACACGAGCAGTACTTC. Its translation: CASSLAGTGGHEQYF.

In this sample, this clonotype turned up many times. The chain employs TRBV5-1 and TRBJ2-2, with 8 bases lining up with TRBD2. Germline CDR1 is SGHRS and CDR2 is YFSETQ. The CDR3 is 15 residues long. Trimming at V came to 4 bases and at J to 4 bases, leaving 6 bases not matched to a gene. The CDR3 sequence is CASSLLAGSTGELFF. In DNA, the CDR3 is TGCGCCAGCAGCCTGTTAGCGGGGAGCACCGGGGAGCTGTTTTTT.

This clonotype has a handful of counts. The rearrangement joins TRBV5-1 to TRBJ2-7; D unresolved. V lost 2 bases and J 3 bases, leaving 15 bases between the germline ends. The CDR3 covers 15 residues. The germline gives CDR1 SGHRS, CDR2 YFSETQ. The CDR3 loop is CASSFLAGGNYEQYF. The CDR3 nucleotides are TGCGCCAGCAGCTTCCTTGCAGGTGGAAACTACGAGCAGTACTTC.

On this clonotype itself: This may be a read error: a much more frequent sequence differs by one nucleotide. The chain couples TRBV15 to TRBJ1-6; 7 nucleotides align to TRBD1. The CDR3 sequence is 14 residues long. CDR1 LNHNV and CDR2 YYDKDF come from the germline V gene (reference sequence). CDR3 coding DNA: TGTACCACCAGCCTAGACAGGGCAAGGTCACCCCTCCACTTT. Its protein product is CTTSLDRARSPLHF.

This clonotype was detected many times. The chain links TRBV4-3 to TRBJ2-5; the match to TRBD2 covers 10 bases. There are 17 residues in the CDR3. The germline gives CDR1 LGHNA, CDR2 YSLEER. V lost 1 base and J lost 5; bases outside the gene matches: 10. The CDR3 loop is CASSQVLASGRGETQYF. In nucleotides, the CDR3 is TGCGCCAGCAGCCAAGTCTTGGCTAGCGGGAGAGGGGAGACCCAGTACTTC.

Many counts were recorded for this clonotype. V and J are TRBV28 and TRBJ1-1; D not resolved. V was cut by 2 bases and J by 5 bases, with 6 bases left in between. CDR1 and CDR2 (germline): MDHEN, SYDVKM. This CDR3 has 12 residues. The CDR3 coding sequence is TGTGCCAGCAGTTTAACATCAACTGAAGCTTTCTTT. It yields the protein CASSLTSTEAFF.

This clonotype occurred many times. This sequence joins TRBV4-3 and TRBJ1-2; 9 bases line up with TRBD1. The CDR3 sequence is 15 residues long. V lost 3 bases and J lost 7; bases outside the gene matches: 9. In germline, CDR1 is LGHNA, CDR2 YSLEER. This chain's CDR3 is CASSQERQGGLGYTF. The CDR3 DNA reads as TGCGCCAGCAGCCAGGAGAGACAGGGGGGGCTTGGCTACACCTTC.

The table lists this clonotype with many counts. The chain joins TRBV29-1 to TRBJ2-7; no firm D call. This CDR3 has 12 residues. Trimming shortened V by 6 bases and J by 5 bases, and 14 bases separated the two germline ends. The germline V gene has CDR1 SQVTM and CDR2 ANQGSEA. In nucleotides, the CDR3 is TGCAGCGTCTACCAGGTCAGCAACGAGCAGTACTTC. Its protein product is CSVYQVSNEQYF.

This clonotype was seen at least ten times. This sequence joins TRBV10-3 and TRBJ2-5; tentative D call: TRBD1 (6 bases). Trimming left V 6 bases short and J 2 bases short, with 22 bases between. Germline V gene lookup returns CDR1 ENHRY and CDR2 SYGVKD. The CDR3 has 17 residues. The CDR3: CAIRQESWTVTQETQYF. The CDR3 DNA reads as TGTGCCATCAGACAGGAGTCCTGGACAGTGACTCAAGAGACCCAGTACTTC.

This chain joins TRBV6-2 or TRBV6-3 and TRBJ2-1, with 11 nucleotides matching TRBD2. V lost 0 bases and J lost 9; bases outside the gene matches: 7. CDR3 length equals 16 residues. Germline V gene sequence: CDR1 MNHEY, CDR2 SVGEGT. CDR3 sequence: CASSYSKTSGSFEQFF. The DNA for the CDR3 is TGTGCCAGCAGTTACTCGAAAACTAGCGGGAGTTTTGAGCAGTTCTTC.

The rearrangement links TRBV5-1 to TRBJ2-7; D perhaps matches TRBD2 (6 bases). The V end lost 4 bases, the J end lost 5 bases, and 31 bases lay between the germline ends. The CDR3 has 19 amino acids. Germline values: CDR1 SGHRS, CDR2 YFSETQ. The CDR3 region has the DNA TGCGCCAGCAGCCTCGGGGGTACCGGGATTAGGTTGAAGGCCCACGAGCAGTACTTC. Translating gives CASSLGGTGIRLKAHEQYF.